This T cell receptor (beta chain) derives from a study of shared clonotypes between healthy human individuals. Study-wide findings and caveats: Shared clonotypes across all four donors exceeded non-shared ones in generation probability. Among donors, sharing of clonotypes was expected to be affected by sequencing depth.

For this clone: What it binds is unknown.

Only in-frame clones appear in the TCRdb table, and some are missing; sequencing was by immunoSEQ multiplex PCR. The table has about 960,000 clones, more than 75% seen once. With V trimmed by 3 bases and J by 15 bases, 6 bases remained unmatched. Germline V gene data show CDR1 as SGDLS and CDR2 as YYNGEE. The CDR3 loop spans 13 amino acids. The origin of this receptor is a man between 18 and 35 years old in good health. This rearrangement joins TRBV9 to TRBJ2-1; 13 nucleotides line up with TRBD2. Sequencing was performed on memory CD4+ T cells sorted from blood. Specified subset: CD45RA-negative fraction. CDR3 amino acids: CASSAGLAGEAFF. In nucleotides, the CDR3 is TGTGCCAGCAGCGCCGGACTAGCGGGAGAGGCGTTCTTC.